Shown below are 30 T cell receptor beta chains from a single sample sequenced in a study of CD8 T cells in Susac syndrome (dated by TCRdb to about 2019). The library was built by means of the immunoSEQ multiplex PCR assay. RNA was extracted with the RNeasy kit and roughly 0.45 to 1 ug was reverse transcribed using random hexamers. TCRdb trimmed the raw reads at Q25, called clones with MiXCR and kept productive beta chains. Rows merge per CDR3 protein into single entries with the most common DNA and genes. The sample table holds 150,000 to 200,000 distinct CDR3 sequences, of which approximately 95% were seen once. The ten largest clonotypes hold 0.075% to 0.1% of the sample. The specimen sequenced was CD4+ T cells from PBMCs. These receptors came from a human donor with Susac syndrome.

V and J are TRBV20-1 and TRBJ2-5; 15 positions agree with TRBD2. Germline V gives CDR1 DFQATT, CDR2 SNEGSKA (reference sequence). The CDR3 length is 16 residues. With 5 bases clipped from V and 5 bases from J, the junction kept 9 bases outside the gene matches. CDR3 amino acids: CSAGRTSGGAGETQYF. Written as DNA, the CDR3 is TGCAGTGCTGGAAGGACTAGCGGGGGGGCGGGCGAGACCCAGTACTTC.

The V and J genes are TRBV3-1 and TRBJ2-7; 7 bases line up with TRBD1. The CDR3 is 14 residues long. Germline values: CDR1 LGHDT, CDR2 YNNKEL (reference sequence). J lost 0 bases, V lost 6 bases, and 5 bases had no gene match. This CDR3 is CASSLQGPSYEQYF. CDR3 sequence (DNA): TGTGCCAGCAGTCTACAGGGGCCCTCCTACGAGCAGTACTTC.

J is TRBJ2-7 and V is TRBV20-1; 12 bases are a match to TRBD2. Germline CDR1 and CDR2: DFQATT and SNEGSKA (reference sequence). V was pared by 0 bases and J by 7 bases, with 16 bases of the junction left unmatched. This CDR3 is 18 amino acids long. As DNA, the CDR3 is TGCAGTGCTAGAGAGTTGGGCCACAGACTAGCGGGGGTCGAAGAGCAGTACTTC. Its protein is CSARELGHRLAGVEEQYF.

The chain couples TRBV25-1 to TRBJ2-1; D uncertain. Germline-derived CDR1 and CDR2 are MGHDK and SYGVNS. Trimming removed 1 base at V and 2 bases at J, with 12 bases between. The CDR3 sequence is 16 residues long. The CDR3 loop reads CASSELSKSPYNEQFF. CDR3 DNA sequence: TGTGCCAGCAGTGAATTGAGCAAATCACCCTACAATGAGCAGTTCTTC. Variable domain in full (rest from reference TRBV25-1 and TRBJ2-1): EADIYQTPRYLVIGTGKKITLECSQTMGHDKMYWYQQDPGMELHLIHYSYGVNSTEKGDLSSESTVSRIRTEHFPLTLESARPSHTSQYLCASSELSKSPYNEQFFGPGTRLTVL.

V usage is TRBV20-1 and J usage is TRBJ1-6; TRBD1 matches at 8 bases. V was pared by 3 bases and J by 10 bases, with 5 bases of the junction left unmatched. Germline values: CDR1 DFQATT, CDR2 SNEGSKA (reference sequence). The CDR3 length is 13 residues. The CDR3 DNA sequence: TGCAGTGCTAGCGGACAGGGAAGCTCACCCCTCCACTTT. This encodes CSASGQGSSPLHF.

This chain links TRBV12-5 with TRBJ2-2; D assignment may be TRBD1 or TRBD2 (5 bases each). Trimming removed 6 bases at V and 0 bases at J, with 11 bases between. The CDR3 runs 15 residues. Germline CDR1 and CDR2: LGHNT and FRNRAP. CDR3 sequence: CASGTGTANTGELFF. The CDR3 DNA reads TGTGCTAGTGGCACCGGGACGGCGAACACCGGGGAGCTGTTTTTT.

In nucleotides, the CDR3 is TGTGCCAGCAGCTTACTCTGGCGGGGGGGTGGAGAGCAGTACTTC. It encodes CASSLLWRGGGEQYF. The chain couples TRBV7-2 to TRBJ2-7, with TRBD2 matching 9 bases. The trim removed 2 bases at V and 7 bases at J, leaving 9 bases unmatched. Germline CDR1 is SGHTA and CDR2 is FQGNSA. CDR3 length: 15 amino acids.

The chain combines TRBV7-8 with TRBJ1-2; a possible D gene is TRBD1 (5 bases). Germline assignment: CDR1 SGHVS and CDR2 FQNEAQ. Trimming left V 0 bases short and J 5 bases short, with 16 bases between. This CDR3 spans 16 amino acids. CDR3 nucleotides: TGTGCCAGCAGCTTAGCGGGAGGGGTTCCACCATATGGCTACACCTTC. This gives the protein CASSLAGGVPPYGYTF.

The genes are TRBV4-3 and TRBJ2-5, with D possibly TRBD2 on 5 matching bases. Germline loops: CDR1 LGHNA, CDR2 YSLEER. Trimming removed 0 bases from V and 4 bases from J, with 12 bases in between. The CDR3 extends over 15 amino acids. The DNA for the CDR3 is TGCGCCAGCAGCCAAGAAGCCCGGGGTGGAGAGACCCAGTACTTC. Residues: CASSQEARGGETQYF.

This chain connects TRBV29-1 to TRBJ2-7, with 7 bases aligning to TRBD1. Unmatched junction bases numbered 11, after V lost 6 bases and J lost 0 bases. The CDR3 has 15 residues. The V gene's germline CDR1 is SQVTM and CDR2 ANQGSEA. The CDR3 spells CSVGRRDRSSYEQYF. CDR3 nucleotide sequence: TGCAGCGTCGGCCGCCGGGACAGAAGCTCCTACGAGCAGTACTTC.

The rearrangement links TRBV30 to TRBJ1-1; 9 bases agree with TRBD1. Germline V CDR1 and CDR2: GTSNPN, SVGIG (reference sequence). The V segment lost 7 bases and the J segment 4 bases; nucleotides outside the gene matches: 4. The CDR3 contains 12 residues. CDR3 sequence: CASDRGSTEAFF. CDR3 nucleotides: TGTGCCTCGGACAGGGGCAGCACTGAAGCTTTCTTT.

The CDR3 DNA is TGTGCCAGCAAGAGGTCCGCTAGCACAGATACGCAGTATTTT. Protein: CASKRSASTDTQYF. The V call is TRBV25-1, the J call TRBJ2-3; unclear D gene. Germline loops: CDR1 MGHDK, CDR2 SYGVNS. This CDR3 is built from 14 residues. The V end was cut by 7 bases, the J end by 0 bases, with 11 bases between.

The gene calls are TRBV29-1 and TRBJ1-4, with D tentatively TRBD1 (5 bases). This CDR3 spans 13 amino acids. The V end was cut by 5 bases, the J end by 0 bases, with 7 bases between. Germline V gives CDR1 SQVTM, CDR2 ANQGSEA. The CDR3 sequence: CSVQGTTNEKLFF. CDR3 bases: TGCAGCGTTCAGGGAACAACTAATGAAAAACTGTTTTTT.

This chain connects TRBV5-1 to TRBJ2-2; tentatively, D is TRBD1 (5 bases). Trimming removed 3 bases at V and 2 bases at J, with 8 bases between. This CDR3 comprises 14 residues. Germline assignment: CDR1 SGHRS and CDR2 YFSETQ. DNA of the CDR3: TGCGCCAGCAGCTCCAGGGTTAACACCGGGGAGCTGTTTTTT. Protein product: CASSSRVNTGELFF. Combining the CDR3 with reference TRBV5-1 and TRBJ2-2 gives the whole variable domain KAGVTQTPRYLIKTRGQQVTLSCSPISGHRSVSWYQQTPGQGLQFLFEYFSETQRNKGNFPGRFSGRQFSNSRSEMNVSTLELGDSALYLCASSSRVNTGELFFGEGSRLTVL.

The CDR3 DNA sequence: TGTGCCACCAGTGAGGCAGGGAGAGCCAATGAGCAGTTCTTC. It encodes CATSEAGRANEQFF. This rearrangement joins TRBV24-1 to TRBJ2-1; D is possibly TRBD1 or TRBD2 (5 bases each). The V end was cut by 4 bases, the J end by 6 bases, with 12 bases between. The germline CDR1 and CDR2 sequences are KGHDR and SFDVKD. There are 14 residues in the CDR3.

The gene calls are TRBV12-5 and TRBJ2-3, with D possibly being TRBD1 (7 bases). V was trimmed by 7 bases and J by 5 bases, leaving 16 bases between them. Germline CDR1 is LGHNT and CDR2 is FRNRAP. The CDR3 length is 14 residues. CDR3 DNA: TGTGCTAGTGCCCCGACAGGGAGGTTAGATACGCAGTATTTT. Translation gives CASAPTGRLDTQYF.

This rearrangement joins TRBV20-1 to TRBJ2-5, with a tentative D call TRBD1 (5 bases). This CDR3 has 16 residues. The germline V gene has CDR1 DFQATT and CDR2 SNEGSKA (reference sequence). V was shortened by 0 bases and J by 2 bases, with 16 bases between the two germline ends. The CDR3 loop reads CSARDLMDTRQETQYF. Written as DNA, the CDR3 is TGCAGTGCTAGAGATTTGATGGACACCCGGCAAGAGACCCAGTACTTC.

The genes are TRBV4-1 and TRBJ2-1, with 13 bases fitting TRBD2. Germline CDR1 and CDR2: MGHRA and YSYEKL. This CDR3 is 14 amino acids long. V dropped 4 bases and J dropped 10; count of bases not matched to a gene: 4. In DNA, the CDR3 is TGCGCCAGCAGCCGGCAGGGACTAGCGGGGGAGCAGTTCTTC. It yields the protein CASSRQGLAGEQFF.

The V call is TRBV7-8, the J call TRBJ2-2, with 8 positions matching TRBD2. V gave up 7 bases and J gave up 5 bases; unmatched junction bases: 12. Germline V lookup: CDR1 SGHVS, CDR2 FQNEAQ. The CDR3 spans 16 residues. CDR3: CASTQLRGLGTGELFF. The DNA for the CDR3 is TGTGCCAGCACCCAGCTTAGGGGACTAGGGACCGGGGAGCTGTTTTTT.

V is TRBV2 and J is TRBJ2-2; tentative D call: TRBD2 (6 bases). Germline V gives CDR1 SNHLY, CDR2 FYNNEI. The CDR3 contains 14 residues. The ends were cut back, 7 bases at V and 7 bases at J, with 16 bases in the middle. DNA of the CDR3: TGTGCCAGCACCCCCGATTCGGGGGTCGGGGAGCTGTTTTTT. It encodes CASTPDSGVGELFF.

For the CDR3, the DNA is TGCGCCAGCAGCCAACGCCGGGACGGTTTCTCCTACAATGAGCAGTTCTTC. Encoded protein: CASSQRRDGFSYNEQFF. J is TRBJ2-1 and V is TRBV4-3; either TRBD1 or TRBD2 may supply D (5 bases each). The CDR3 has 17 residues. Germline CDR1 is LGHNA and CDR2 is YSLEER. The germline V and J ends were trimmed by 2 bases and 0 bases, with 14 bases remaining between them.

This clonotype was seen a single time. This sequence joins TRBV4-1 and TRBJ2-2, with unresolved D. Germline V CDR1 and CDR2: MGHRA, YSYEKL. V lost 4 bases and J 7 bases, leaving 16 bases between the germline ends. The CDR3 is 15 residues long. The CDR3 loop is CASSPNRESSGELFF. The CDR3, as DNA: TGCGCCAGCAGCCCAAACCGCGAGTCGAGCGGGGAGCTGTTTTTT.

The V call is TRBV14, the J call TRBJ2-7, with 7 bases aligning to TRBD2. CDR1 is SGHDN, CDR2 FVKESK, per germline. The CDR3 runs 16 residues. The junction had 9 bases not matched to a gene; V was cut back by 4 bases and J by 0 bases. CDR3 sequence reads: CASSPRGRGNSYEQYF. Here the CDR3 DNA reads TGTGCCAGCAGCCCTAGAGGGAGGGGAAACTCCTACGAGCAGTACTTC.

V gene TRBV6-5 combines with J gene TRBJ2-7, with 9 bases that match TRBD1. Germline V gives CDR1 MNHEY, CDR2 SVGAGI. The CDR3 runs 14 residues. V lost 0 bases and J lost 12; bases outside the gene matches: 9. The CDR3 is CASSYSRTGDRRYF. CDR3 coding DNA: TGTGCCAGCAGTTACTCGAGGACAGGGGATCGGCGGTACTTC.

The chain uses TRBV20-1 and TRBJ1-2; D might be TRBD1 (6 bases). Germline V gene sequence: CDR1 DFQATT, CDR2 SNEGSKA (reference sequence). The CDR3 spans 15 residues. V was clipped by 1 base and J by 2 bases, with 14 bases between them. Here the CDR3 DNA reads TGCAGTGCTAGAGTCCCGGACAGACGAAACTATGGCTACACCTTC. The encoded protein is CSARVPDRRNYGYTF.

The chain is built from TRBV11-2 and TRBJ1-6, with a tentative D call TRBD1 (6 bases). Trimming cost V 5 bases and J 7 bases, with 15 bases left between them. CDR3 length: 15 amino acids. Germline CDR1 and CDR2: SGHAT and FQNNGV. The CDR3 bases are TGTGCCAGCAGCAGGGGGAGCCTCGGGAATTCACCCCTCCACTTT. It specifies CASSRGSLGNSPLHF.

This clonotype showed up just once. This chain joins TRBV20-1 and TRBJ2-7; the match to TRBD2 covers 9 bases. CDR1 is DFQATT, CDR2 SNEGSKA, per germline (reference sequence). J lost 7 bases, V lost 7 bases, and 8 bases had no gene match. The CDR3 covers 12 residues. The CDR3 bases are TGCAGTGTCCCGGGACTAGCTCCGGAGCAGTACTTC. Translating it yields CSVPGLAPEQYF.

The gene calls are TRBV5-6 and TRBJ2-5; 14 bases are shared with TRBD2. Trimming removed 2 bases from V and 5 bases from J; junction bases left unmatched: 8. The V gene's germline CDR1 is SGHDT and CDR2 YYEEEE. This CDR3 is 17 amino acids long. The CDR3 here is CASSFGPGLAGVETQYF. CDR3 bases: TGTGCCAGCAGCTTCGGACCGGGACTAGCGGGGGTCGAGACCCAGTACTTC.

The chain employs TRBV9 and TRBJ2-2, with 14 bases fitting TRBD2. V dropped 7 bases and J dropped 1; count of bases not matched to a gene: 6. Looked up from germline, CDR1 is SGDLS and CDR2 is YYNGEE. The CDR3 is 17 residues long. The CDR3 nucleotides read TGTGCCAGCGGGGGACTAGCGGGGGTCGTGAACACCGGGGAGCTGTTTTTT. It codes for CASGGLAGVVNTGELFF. The full variable domain, completed using reference TRBV9 and TRBJ2-2, is DSGVTQTPKHLITATGQRVTLRCSPRSGDLSVYWYQQSLDQGLQFLIQYYNGEERAKGNILERFSAQQFPDLHSELNLSSLELGDSALYFCASGGLAGVVNTGELFFGEGSRLTVL.

The V call is TRBV27, the J call TRBJ2-3, with 11 positions matching TRBD2. The length of the CDR3 is 16 residues. Germline-derived CDR1 and CDR2 are MNHEY and SMNVEV (reference sequence). Trimming removed 2 bases from V and 3 bases from J; junction bases left unmatched: 4. CDR3 in amino acids: CASSLLAGGGTDTQYF. The CDR3, as DNA: TGTGCCAGCAGTTTACTAGCGGGAGGTGGAACAGATACGCAGTATTTT.